The rows below give T cell receptor beta chains drawn from one sample of a study of Ad26.COV2.S vaccination and SARS-CoV-2 variants. Assay: immunoSEQ multiplex PCR; the TCRdb copy retains only in-frame clones and omits some. The data contain over 400,000 clones, roughly nine tenths of them singletons. Material: peripheral blood, obtained in a trial of Ad26.COV2.S vaccine versus placebo. The receptor set was obtained from a person aged 18-60 years who received the Ad26.COV2.S COVID-19 vaccine or a placebo. Each CDR3 is given with its conserved first and last residue. A D gene is named only where the DNA matches it firmly. Expanded clones are given a class, and other clones once, few, many or no size at all.

>-|few|TRBV5-4|TRBJ2-7
TGTGCCAGCAGCATCCCGACTAACTACGAGCAGTACTTC
CASSIPTNYEQYF
>-|few|TRBV4-2|TRBJ1-2
TGTGCCAGCAGCCGGTCTGGGGGAGGGGCCGGCGGATATGGCTACACCTTC
CASSRSGGGAGGYGYTF
>TRBD2|-|TRBV6-2/TRBV6-3|TRBJ2-1
TGTGCCAGCAGTTACCCTGGGACTACCAATGAGCAGTTCTTC
CASSYPGTTNEQFF
>-|once|TRBV6-5|TRBJ1-2
TGTGCCAGCAGTTACTTACCTCCTCGGTTGAGGGGAGGCTACACCTTC
CASSYLPPRLRGGYTF
>-|-|TRBV28|TRBJ2-5
TGTGCCAGCAGTTTATCAGGTTTTGTAGAGACCCAGTACTTC
CASSLSGFVETQYF
>TRBD1|-|TRBV4-2|TRBJ1-6
TGTGCCAGCAGCCCTGGACAGGGTACTTCACCCCTCCACTTT
CASSPGQGTSPLHF
>-|-|TRBV6-2/TRBV6-3|TRBJ2-3
TGTGCCAGCAGTTACCGGCAGGTAGCACATGATACGCAGTATTTT
CASSYRQVAHDTQYF
>-|-|TRBV5-1|TRBJ2-4
TGCGCCAGCAGCCCCCCCGGGGGAGAGGACATTCAGTACTTC
CASSPPGGEDIQYF
>-|-|TRBV28|TRBJ2-4
TGTGCCAGCAGTGCCTACACAGTATTGGGCATTCAGTACTTC
CASSAYTVLGIQYF
>-|-|TRBV2|TRBJ1-1
TGTGCCAGCAATGGCTTGGGGTATGGGAGAGGTGGGAACACTGAAGCTTTCTTT
CASNGLGYGRGGNTEAFF
>TRBD1|-|TRBV6-4|TRBJ1-2
TGTGCCAGCAGTCAAGAGACAGGGAGTGGCTACACCTTC
CASSQETGSGYTF
>TRBD1|-|TRBV6-2/TRBV6-3|TRBJ2-1
TGTGCCAGCAGTCCCGACTCCTGGACAGGGGGCCCCTACAATGAGCAGTTCTTC
CASSPDSWTGGPYNEQFF
>-|-|TRBV4-2|TRBJ1-2
TGTGCCAGCAGCCAAGATCAGGAGTTGGACAGAATCTATGGCTACACCTTC
CASSQDQELDRIYGYTF
>-|-|TRBV7-9|TRBJ2-3
TGTGCCAGCAGCTTAGTGGTCACAGATACGCAGTATTTT
CASSLVVTDTQYF
>TRBD1|-|TRBV30|TRBJ1-5
TGTGCCTGGGGACAGGAGAATTCCAATCAGCCCCAGCATTTT
CAWGQENSNQPQHF
>-|-|TRBV6-2/TRBV6-3|TRBJ2-5
TGTGCCAGCAGTTACATGCGGGGGCGGCAAGAGACCCAGTACTTC
CASSYMRGRQETQYF
>-|-|TRBV29-1|TRBJ1-1
TGCAGCGCCCCCTTTCATGGGGGGGAGAACACTGAAGCTTTCTTT
CSAPFHGGENTEAFF
>TRBD2|-|TRBV28|TRBJ2-7
TGTGCCAGCAGTATCCTAGTGGACGGGAGGGAGCAGTACTTC
CASSILVDGREQYF
>-|-|TRBV15|TRBJ2-5
TGTGCCACCAGCAGAGCGGTTGTGCGAGAGACCCAGTACTTC
CATSRAVVRETQYF
>TRBD1|-|TRBV7-2|TRBJ1-5
TGTGCCAGCAGCGGACAGGGGAATCAGCCCCAGCATTTT
CASSGQGNQPQHF
>-|-|TRBV9|TRBJ2-1
TGTGCCAGCAGCGTAAATTATGGTGAGCAGTTCTTC
CASSVNYGEQFF
>-|-|TRBV9|TRBJ1-6
TGTGCCAGCAGCGTACAGTGGGGGAAGGAATCACCCCTCCACTTT
CASSVQWGKESPLHF
>-|-|TRBV11-2|TRBJ2-2
TGTGCCAGCAGCAAAGAGGGGTTCGCGCATATCACCGGGGAGCTGTTTTTT
CASSKEGFAHITGELFF
>TRBD2|-|TRBV19|TRBJ2-2
TGTGCCAGTAAACGCTATTTGCGGGGGGGATACACCGGGGAGCTGTTTTTT
CASKRYLRGGYTGELFF
>-|few|TRBV2|TRBJ1-5
TGTGCCAGCAGTGGAGGCAGCTATAGCAATCAGCCCCAGCATTTT
CASSGGSYSNQPQHF
>-|-|TRBV29-1|TRBJ1-1
TGCAGCGTAGGGACACTGAACACTGAAGCTTTCTTT
CSVGTLNTEAFF
>-|-|TRBV11-3|TRBJ1-1
TGTGCCAGCCGTAAGGACCCCCTGGCCACTGAAGCTTTCTTT
CASRKDPLATEAFF
>-|few|TRBV10-3|TRBJ1-5
TGTGCCATCAGTGGCCGCAGGGGCGATCAGCCCCAGCATTTT
CAISGRRGDQPQHF
>-|-|TRBV29-1|TRBJ1-1
TGCAGTGGCGCGGGGGACGTCAACACTGAAGCTTTCTTT
CSGAGDVNTEAFF
>-|-|TRBV7-2|TRBJ2-3
TGTGCCAGCAGCTTATTCAGTCCAGATACGCAGTATTTT
CASSLFSPDTQYF
>-|-|TRBV19|TRBJ1-4
TGTGCCAGTAGTGTTAGGGGTAATGAAAAACTGTTTTTT
CASSVRGNEKLFF
>-|-|TRBV28|TRBJ1-2
TGTGCCAGCGCCCGGGCCGGTTTAGATGGCTACACCTTC
CASARAGLDGYTF
>-|-|TRBV11-3|TRBJ1-1
TGTGCCAGCAGCTTCTTAAGGGGTCAGGGCACTGAAGCTTTCTTT
CASSFLRGQGTEAFF
>-|-|TRBV6-2/TRBV6-3|TRBJ2-7
TGTGCCAGCAGTTACGCGGTAAGCTACGAGCAGTACTTC
CASSYAVSYEQYF
>TRBD1|-|TRBV5-6|TRBJ2-4
TGTGCCAGCAGCAGCCTGGGACAGATGAAAAACATTCAGTACTTC
CASSSLGQMKNIQYF
>-|-|TRBV5-1|TRBJ1-1
TGCGCCAGCACCCTTTGGGGTTCGGACACTGAAGCTTTCTTT
CASTLWGSDTEAFF
>-|once|TRBV3-1/TRBV3-2|TRBJ1-4
TGTGCCAGCAGCGCCAGGGAGCGTAAACTGTTTTTT
CASSARERKLFF
>TRBD1|once|TRBV9|TRBJ1-3
TGTGCCAGCAGCGCGAGGGGGACAGGGAGTTTTGGAAACACCATATATTTT
CASSARGTGSFGNTIYF
>TRBD1|-|TRBV7-6|TRBJ1-6
TGTGCCAGCAGCCAGAGGACAGGGGGTATTCCACCCCTCCACTTT
CASSQRTGGIPPLHF
>-|-|TRBV19|TRBJ2-6
TGTGCCAGTAGTATACAGGGGAGTGGGGCCAACGTCCTGACTTTC
CASSIQGSGANVLTF
>-|once|TRBV29-1|TRBJ1-4
TGCAGCGTTGGTCGCAGGGGAGGTGAAAAACTGTTTTTT
CSVGRRGGEKLFF
>-|once|TRBV30|TRBJ1-3
TGTGCCTGGAGTGTCGGGGGAACTGGAAACACCATATATTTT
CAWSVGGTGNTIYF
>-|-|TRBV5-5|TRBJ1-4
TGTGCCAGCAGCCCCCGACAACGGGGGGAAAAACTGTTTTTT
CASSPRQRGEKLFF
>-|-|TRBV6-2/TRBV6-3|TRBJ1-6
TGTGCCAGCAGTTGGGACCGTGAAATGAATTCACCCCTCCACTTT
CASSWDREMNSPLHF
>TRBD1|-|TRBV24-1|TRBJ2-3
TGTGCCACCAGTGATCCCCGGGACAGGACCTCCACAGATACGCAGTATTTT
CATSDPRDRTSTDTQYF
>-|-|TRBV7-2|TRBJ1-2
TGTGCCAGCAGCTTAGCGCACAGAGGGGGCTACACCTTC
CASSLAHRGGYTF
>TRBD2|-|TRBV19|TRBJ2-1
TGTGCCAGTAGTATTGGCGGGAGTTTCCACAATGAGCAGTTCTTC
CASSIGGSFHNEQFF
>-|-|TRBV18|TRBJ1-5
TGTGCCAGCTCACCCAGCTGGGGGAACAATCAGCCCCAGCATTTT
CASSPSWGNNQPQHF
>-|-|TRBV29-1|TRBJ1-2
TGCAGCGTATCGGAGTTGGGCTATGGCTACACCTTC
CSVSELGYGYTF
>-|-|TRBV6-5|TRBJ1-3
TGTGCCAGCAGGTACAGGGACCGACCTGGAAACACCATATATTTT
CASRYRDRPGNTIYF
>TRBD2|-|TRBV4-1|TRBJ2-7
TGCGCCAGCAGCCAAGATGGGGGCCGGGGGGGCGGCGAGCAGTACTTC
CASSQDGGRGGGEQYF
>-|-|TRBV27|TRBJ2-7
TGTGCCAGTCGTAAGTTCGGGGGCCACTCCTACGAGCAGTACTTC
CASRKFGGHSYEQYF
>-|-|TRBV7-3|TRBJ2-3
TGTGCCAGCAGCTTACAAGGGGGCGGGAGTGGTACAGATACGCAGTATTTT
CASSLQGGGSGTDTQYF
>-|-|TRBV20-1|TRBJ2-3
TGCAGTGGGGCTAGGAGAAATACGCAGTATTTT
CSGARRNTQYF
>-|-|TRBV2|TRBJ2-3
TGTGCCAGCAGTGAACTATTCCCGGGGGGCACAGATACGCAGTATTTT
CASSELFPGGTDTQYF
>-|-|TRBV9|TRBJ2-3
TGTGCCAGCAGCGTAGGTACCACAGATACGCAGTATTTT
CASSVGTTDTQYF
>-|-|TRBV30|TRBJ1-1
TGTGCCTGGAAAAGGGCTCGTAAAACTTTCTTT
CAWKRARKTFF
>-|-|TRBV7-2|TRBJ2-3
TGTGCCAGCAGCCCGGGACTAGGGGGCCCAGATACGCAGTATTTT
CASSPGLGGPDTQYF
>TRBD1|-|TRBV12-3/TRBV12-4|TRBJ1-1
TGTGCCAGCAGCCCACAGGGGAGCACTGAAGCTTTCTTT
CASSPQGSTEAFF